This TCR beta chain comes out of a study of T cell responses to AZD1222 COVID-19 vaccine. Here immunoSEQ multiplex PCR was the method, and the copy in TCRdb shows in-frame clones only, minus some. The sample comprises 150,000 to 200,000 clones, approximately 93% of which are singletons, and approximately 3.9% rests with the top ten. The study's findings and limits: Baseline testing showed seropositivity in only a handful of AZD1222 recipients.

Germline V CDR1 and CDR2: SGDLS, YYNGEE. With 0 bases removed from V and 6 bases from J, the gap between germline ends came to 19 bases. The CDR3 covers 16 residues. Remarks on this clone: Its antigen is not identified.

The chain recombines TRBV9 with TRBJ2-7; D might be TRBD1 (5 bases). The sequenced sample was peripheral blood, obtained on day 0 of AZD1222 vaccination. The sequence was collected from an adult in good health. As DNA, the CDR3 is TGTGCCAGCAGCGTAGACAGTGGGGCAGGGCACTGCGAGCAGTACTTC. This sequence encodes CASSVDSGAGHCEQYF.